The 10 T cell receptor beta chains listed next were all sequenced from one sample in a study of blood T cell repertoires in COVID-19. Sequencing used immunoSEQ multiplex PCR; TCRdb keeps in-frame clones, though not all of them. The top ten hold under 4.5% of the sample, which has 200,000 to 250,000 clones, about 83% seen once. The sample consisted of peripheral blood. These receptor sequences come from a man over 45 with acute or convalescent COVID-19.

This chain connects TRBV7-2 to TRBJ2-2; D is unresolved. CDR1 SGHTA and CDR2 FQGNSA come from the germline V gene. V lost 1 base and J lost 6, with 9 bases in between. The CDR3 runs 14 residues. CDR3 coding DNA: TGTGCCAGCAGCTTAGAGTTCTGGCCCGGGGAGCTGTTTTTT. Residues: CASSLEFWPGELFF. Full variable domain (remainder filled in from reference TRBV7-2 and TRBJ2-2): GAGVSQSPSNKVTEKGKDVELRCDPISGHTALYWYRQSLGQGLEFLIYFQGNSAPDKSGLPSDRFSAERTGGSVSTLTIQRTQQEDSAVYLCASSLEFWPGELFFGEGSRLTVL.

The chain recombines TRBV6-2 or TRBV6-3 with TRBJ1-1, with 9 bases lining up with TRBD1. V trimming: 5 bases; J trimming: 5 bases; junction bases outside the gene matches: 9. This CDR3 region has 15 residues. CDR1 is MNHEY and CDR2 is SVGEGT in the germline V gene. The CDR3 nucleotides are TGTGCCAGCAGTCGATCCGGGACAGGGCTTACTGAAGCTTTCTTT. Residues: CASSRSGTGLTEAFF.

J is TRBJ2-7 and V is TRBV5-4; possible D gene TRBD2, 5 bases. Germline CDR1 and CDR2: SGHNT and YYREEE (reference sequence). The length of the CDR3 is 17 residues. V lost 0 bases to trimming and J lost 5 bases, with 21 bases between them. DNA of the CDR3: TGTGCCAGCAGCTTGGGGGCCCTGCAACTAGAATCCCACGAGCAGTACTTC. It is translated as CASSLGALQLESHEQYF.

The V gene is TRBV5-6, the J gene TRBJ2-5; a possible D gene is TRBD1 (6 bases). The CDR3 has 15 amino acids. The V and J ends lost 4 bases and 4 bases respectively, with 17 bases between them. Germline CDR1 reads SGHDT; CDR2 reads YYEEEE. The CDR3 sequence: CASSVYQGWGETQYF. The DNA of the CDR3 is TGTGCCAGCAGCGTATATCAGGGGTGGGGAGAGACCCAGTACTTC.

The DNA of the CDR3 is TGTGCCAGCAGTTCCCCTGCGAGGCGATCCTACGAGCAGTACTTC. It encodes CASSSPARRSYEQYF. V usage is TRBV28 and J usage is TRBJ2-7; D ambiguous. Germline lookup yields CDR1 MDHEN and CDR2 SYDVKM. This CDR3 is 15 amino acids long. Deletions cut 4 bases from V and 1 base from J, with 14 bases between.

This chain uses TRBV6-5 with TRBJ1-1; no reliable D call. The germline CDR1 and CDR2 sequences are MNHEY and SVGAGI. V was shortened by 0 bases and J by 4 bases, with 9 bases between the two germline ends. The CDR3 runs to 14 residues. CDR3 DNA: TGTGCCAGCAGTTACTCCCAGGCACTCACTGAAGCTTTCTTT. Translated: CASSYSQALTEAFF.

The V call is TRBV4-2, the J call TRBJ1-1; D unclear. V was cut by 0 bases and J by 8 bases, with 16 bases left in between. The CDR3 sequence is 15 residues long. The germline gives CDR1 LGHNA, CDR2 YNFKEQ. CDR3 nucleotide sequence: TGTGCCAGCAGCCAAGATCGTGATAGGAGCGGGGAAGCTTTCTTT. The encoded protein is CASSQDRDRSGEAFF.

The chain is built from TRBV11-2 and TRBJ1-1, with 8 bases fitting TRBD1. Germline CDR1 is SGHAT and CDR2 is FQNNGV. With V trimmed by 11 bases and J by 1 base, 6 bases remained unmatched. The CDR3 contains 13 residues. CDR3 region: CASRGQSNTEAFF. Written as DNA, the CDR3 is TGTGCCTCCAGGGGGCAGTCGAACACTGAAGCTTTCTTT.

The V call is TRBV5-1, the J call TRBJ2-2, with 9 bases that match TRBD1. The CDR3 totals 13 residues. CDR1 SGHRS and CDR2 YFSETQ come from the germline V gene. With V trimmed by 5 bases and J by 4 bases, 0 bases remained unmatched. In nucleotides, the CDR3 is TGCGCCAGCAGGGACAGGGGCACCGGGGAGCTGTTTTTT. Its translation is CASRDRGTGELFF.

The CDR3 region is CASSPRQRNYEQYF. The CDR3 nucleotides are TGTGCCAGCAGTCCGCGACAGCGAAACTACGAGCAGTACTTC. This chain joins TRBV27 and TRBJ2-7, with D possibly TRBD1 on 5 matching bases. The V gene's germline CDR1 is MNHEY and CDR2 SMNVEV (reference sequence). The V gene lost 5 bases and the J gene lost 3 bases, with 14 bases spanning the gap. The CDR3 runs 14 residues.